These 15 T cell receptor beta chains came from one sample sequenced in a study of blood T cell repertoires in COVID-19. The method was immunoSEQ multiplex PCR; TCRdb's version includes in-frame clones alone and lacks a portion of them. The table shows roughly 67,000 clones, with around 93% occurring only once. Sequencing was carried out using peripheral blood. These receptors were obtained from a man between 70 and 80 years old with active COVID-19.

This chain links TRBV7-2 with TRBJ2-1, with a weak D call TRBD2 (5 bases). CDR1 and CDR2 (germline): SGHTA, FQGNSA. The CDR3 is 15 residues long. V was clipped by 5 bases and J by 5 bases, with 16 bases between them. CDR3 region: CASSHYRGDHNEQFF. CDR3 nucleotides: TGTGCCAGCAGCCATTATCGGGGTGATCACAATGAGCAGTTCTTC.

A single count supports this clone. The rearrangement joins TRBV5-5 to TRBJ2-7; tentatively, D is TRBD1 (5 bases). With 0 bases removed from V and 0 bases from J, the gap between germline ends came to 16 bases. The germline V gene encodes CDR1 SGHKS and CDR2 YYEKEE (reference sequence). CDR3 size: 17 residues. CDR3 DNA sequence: TGTGCCAGCAGCTTGGGTCTCGGCAGGGCTCACTCCTACGAGCAGTACGTC. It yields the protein CASSLGLGRAHSYEQYV.

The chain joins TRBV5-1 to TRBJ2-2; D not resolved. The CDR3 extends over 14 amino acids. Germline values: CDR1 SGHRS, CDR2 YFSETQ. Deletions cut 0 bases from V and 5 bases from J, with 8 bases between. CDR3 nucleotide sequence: TGCGCCAGCAGCTTGGTTGTCGGGACCGGGGAGCTGTTTTTT. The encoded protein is CASSLVVGTGELFF. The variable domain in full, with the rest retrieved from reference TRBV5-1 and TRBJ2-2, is KAGVTQTPRYLIKTRGQQVTLSCSPISGHRSVSWYQQTPGQGLQFLFEYFSETQRNKGNFPGRFSGRQFSNSRSEMNVSTLELGDSALYLCASSLVVGTGELFFGEGSRLTVL.

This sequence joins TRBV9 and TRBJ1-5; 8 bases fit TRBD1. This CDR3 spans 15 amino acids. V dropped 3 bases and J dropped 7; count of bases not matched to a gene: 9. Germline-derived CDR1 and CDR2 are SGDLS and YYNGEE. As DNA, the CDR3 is TGTGCCAGCAGCGCGGGGACAGGTTTGAGACAGCCCCAGCATTTT. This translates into CASSAGTGLRQPQHF.

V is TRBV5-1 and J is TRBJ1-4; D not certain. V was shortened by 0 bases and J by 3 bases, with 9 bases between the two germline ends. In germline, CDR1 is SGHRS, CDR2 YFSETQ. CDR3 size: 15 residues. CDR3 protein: CASSLGAQPNEKLFF. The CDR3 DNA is TGCGCCAGCAGCTTGGGAGCCCAACCTAATGAAAAACTGTTTTTT.

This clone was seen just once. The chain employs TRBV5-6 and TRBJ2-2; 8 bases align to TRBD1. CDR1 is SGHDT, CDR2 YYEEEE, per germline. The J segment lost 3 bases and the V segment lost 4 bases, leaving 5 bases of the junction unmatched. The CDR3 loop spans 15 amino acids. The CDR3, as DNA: TGTGCCAGCAGCCGACAGGGGAGCTACACCGGGGAGCTGTTTTTT. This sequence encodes CASSRQGSYTGELFF.

The CDR3 sequence: CARPVGDTQYF. In nucleotides, the CDR3 is TGTGCCAGACCAGTTGGAGATACGCAGTATTTT. The chain recombines TRBV19 with TRBJ2-3, with D unresolved. Germline lookup yields CDR1 LNHDA and CDR2 SQIVND (reference sequence). This CDR3 has 11 amino acids. V lost 9 bases, J lost 5 bases, and 9 bases lay in between.

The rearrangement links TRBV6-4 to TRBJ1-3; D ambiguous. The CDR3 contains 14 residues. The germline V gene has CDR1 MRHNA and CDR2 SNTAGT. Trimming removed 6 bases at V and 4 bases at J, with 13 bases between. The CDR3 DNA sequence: TGTGCCAGCAGCCCGGGAAGCAGGGGAAACACCATATATTTT. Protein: CASSPGSRGNTIYF.

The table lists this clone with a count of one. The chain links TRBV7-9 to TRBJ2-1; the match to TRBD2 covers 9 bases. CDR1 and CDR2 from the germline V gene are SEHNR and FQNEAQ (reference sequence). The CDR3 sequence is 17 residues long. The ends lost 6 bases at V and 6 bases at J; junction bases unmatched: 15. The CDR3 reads CASSPARASGDLNEQFF. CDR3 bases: TGTGCCAGCAGTCCGGCCCGGGCTAGCGGGGATCTCAATGAGCAGTTCTTC.

The DNA of the CDR3 is TGTGCCAGCAAGTACCCGACATCCCAAGAGACCCAGTACTTC. As protein: CASKYPTSQETQYF. The genes are TRBV2 and TRBJ2-5, with D hard to call. Germline V gives CDR1 SNHLY, CDR2 FYNNEI. The CDR3 extends over 14 amino acids. The V end was cut by 7 bases, the J end by 1 base, with 13 bases between. Combining the CDR3 with reference TRBV2 and TRBJ2-5 gives the whole variable domain EPEVTQTPSHQVTQMGQEVILRCVPISNHLYFYWYRQILGQKVEFLVSFYNNEISEKSEIFDDQFSVERPDGSNFTLKIRSTKLEDSAMYFCASKYPTSQETQYFGPGTRLLVL.

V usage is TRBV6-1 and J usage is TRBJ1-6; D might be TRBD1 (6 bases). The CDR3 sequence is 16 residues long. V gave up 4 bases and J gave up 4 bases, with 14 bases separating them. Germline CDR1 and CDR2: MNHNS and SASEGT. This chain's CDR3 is CASSADRDMYNSPLHF. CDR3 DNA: TGTGCCAGCAGTGCAGACCGGGACATGTATAATTCACCCCTCCACTTT.

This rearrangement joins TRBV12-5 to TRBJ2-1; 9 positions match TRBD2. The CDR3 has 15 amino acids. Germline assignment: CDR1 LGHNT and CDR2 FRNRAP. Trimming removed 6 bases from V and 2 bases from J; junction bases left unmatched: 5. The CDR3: CASGISGGAYNEQFF. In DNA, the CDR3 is TGTGCTAGTGGAATTAGCGGGGGCGCCTACAATGAGCAGTTCTTC.

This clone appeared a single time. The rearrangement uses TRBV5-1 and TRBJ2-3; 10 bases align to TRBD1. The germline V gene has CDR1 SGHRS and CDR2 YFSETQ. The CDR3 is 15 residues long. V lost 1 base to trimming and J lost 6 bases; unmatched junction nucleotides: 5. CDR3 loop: CASSLRGTGDDTQYF. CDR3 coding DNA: TGCGCCAGCAGCTTGCGCGGGACAGGGGACGATACGCAGTATTTT.

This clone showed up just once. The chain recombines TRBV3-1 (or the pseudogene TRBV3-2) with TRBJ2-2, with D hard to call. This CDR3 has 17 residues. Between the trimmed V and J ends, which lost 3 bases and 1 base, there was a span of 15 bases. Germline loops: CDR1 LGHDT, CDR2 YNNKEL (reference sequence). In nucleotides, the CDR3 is TGTGCCAGCAGCCATGTATTCGAGACACTGAACACCGGGGAGCTGTTTTTT. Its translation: CASSHVFETLNTGELFF.

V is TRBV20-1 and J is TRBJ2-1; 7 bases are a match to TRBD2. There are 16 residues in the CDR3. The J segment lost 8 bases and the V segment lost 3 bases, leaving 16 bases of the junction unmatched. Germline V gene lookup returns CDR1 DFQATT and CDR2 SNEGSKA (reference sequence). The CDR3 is CSASDPSGVSGYEQFF. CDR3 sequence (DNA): TGCAGTGCTAGTGATCCAAGCGGGGTGTCTGGGTATGAGCAGTTCTTC.